The 20 T cell receptor beta chains below were found in one sample sequenced in a study of vaccination and CD4 T cells after COVID-19. With the Oncomine TCR Beta short-read assay, DNA from cultured CD4+ T cells was sequenced. TCRdb reprocessed the PCR reads with MiXCR, giving one entry per CDR3 protein. This table has roughly 13,000 distinct CDR3 sequences, roughly 30% appearing once. What these receptors recognize is not known. Treatment specified: approximately 10-day PBMC culture with coronavirus spike peptide pools or control peptides (ViraFEST assay). The specimen comprised CD4+ T cells from blood, cultured in vitro, sampled after SARS-CoV-2 vaccination. Source of these receptors: a human donor who had recovered from COVID-19.

The chain couples TRBV19 to TRBJ2-2; D gene unclear. CDR1 is LNHDA and CDR2 is SQIVND in the germline V gene (reference sequence). Trimming pared 3 bases from V and 1 base from J, leaving 9 bases between. The CDR3 is 15 amino acids. CDR3 in DNA: TGTGCCAGTAGTATGGGGTCCGTGAACACCGGGGAGCTGTTTTTT. It codes for CASSMGSVNTGELFF.

The V call is TRBV6-1, the J call TRBJ1-1; 7 positions agree with TRBD1. The V segment lost 3 bases and the J segment 2 bases; nucleotides outside the gene matches: 15. Germline CDR1 and CDR2: MNHNS and SASEGT. CDR3 length: 18 residues. The CDR3 sequence: CASSDFPGGALTNTEAFF. In DNA form, the CDR3 reads TGTGCCAGCAGTGATTTCCCAGGGGGTGCTCTAACAAACACTGAAGCTTTCTTT.

This clonotype was counted only a few times. The CDR3 here is CSASVTDSYEQYF. For the CDR3, the DNA is TGCAGTGCTTCCGTCACCGACAGCTACGAGCAGTACTTC. V gene TRBV20-1 combines with J gene TRBJ2-7; tentatively, D is TRBD1 (5 bases). V lost 5 bases to trimming and J lost 3 bases, with 14 bases between them. The CDR3 extends over 13 amino acids. Germline lookup yields CDR1 DFQATT and CDR2 SNEGSKA (reference sequence).

The V call is TRBV24-1, the J call TRBJ2-3; 9 bases line up with TRBD1. Germline CDR1 reads KGHDR; CDR2 reads SFDVKD. Trimming at V came to 0 bases and at J to 4 bases, leaving 7 bases not matched to a gene. This CDR3 spans 17 amino acids. The CDR3 here is CATSDLTGTGHADTQYF. As DNA, the CDR3 is TGTGCCACCAGTGATTTGACCGGGACAGGGCATGCAGATACGCAGTATTTT.

This rearrangement joins TRBV29-1 to TRBJ2-7; D is undetermined. Looked up from germline, CDR1 is SQVTM and CDR2 is ANQGSEA. The V end was cut by 2 bases, the J end by 2 bases, with 10 bases between. This CDR3 is 13 amino acids long. In nucleotides, the CDR3 is TGCAGCGTTGAAACGACATTCCCCTACGAGCAGTACTTC. Amino acid sequence: CSVETTFPYEQYF.

This clonotype was found a few times. The chain joins TRBV10-1 to TRBJ2-7, with TRBD1 as a possible D gene (6 bases). Trimming took 8 bases from V and 4 from J, leaving 15 bases between them. The CDR3 runs to 13 residues. Germline V gene data show CDR1 as WNHNN and CDR2 as SYGVQD (reference sequence). The CDR3 region has the DNA TGCGCCAGCTCGTGGGGGCGCAAGTACGAGCAGTACTTC. Its translation: CASSWGRKYEQYF.

This clonotype has a single count. The chain employs TRBV20-1 and TRBJ2-7; 8 bases agree with TRBD2. Trimming cost V 4 bases and J 5 bases; bases outside gene matches: 13. This CDR3 is built from 15 residues. Germline values: CDR1 DFQATT, CDR2 SNEGSKA (reference sequence). This chain's CDR3 is CSANPGGGALNEQYF. For the CDR3, the DNA is TGCAGTGCTAACCCCGGGGGGGGTGCCCTCAACGAGCAGTACTTC.

V gene TRBV19 combines with J gene TRBJ2-7; 8 bases line up with TRBD1. Germline trimming cut 6 bases from V and 0 bases from J; bases unmatched to any gene: 4. CDR1 and CDR2 from the germline V gene are LNHDA and SQIVND (reference sequence). There are 14 residues in the CDR3. The CDR3 nucleotides read TGTGCCAGTAGAGAACAGGGGGTCTCCTACGAGCAGTACTTC. This sequence encodes CASREQGVSYEQYF.

The rearrangement uses TRBV28 and TRBJ1-2; D remains unclear. V lost 6 bases to trimming and J lost 4 bases, with 12 bases between them. The CDR3 extends over 13 amino acids. The germline gives CDR1 MDHEN, CDR2 SYDVKM. The CDR3 is CASRETRTYGYTF. CDR3 bases: TGTGCCAGCAGGGAAACACGCACCTATGGCTACACCTTC.

This clonotype was observed a few times. The J gene is TRBJ2-7, the V gene TRBV15; 8 nucleotides line up with TRBD1. The V gene's germline CDR1 is LNHNV and CDR2 YYDKDF (reference sequence). CDR3 length: 16 residues. Germline trimming cut 5 bases from V and 5 bases from J; bases unmatched to any gene: 14. This chain's CDR3 is CATSSGWGQGADEQYF. The CDR3, as DNA: TGTGCCACCAGCTCGGGGTGGGGGCAGGGGGCGGACGAGCAGTACTTC. The entire variable domain, with the rest obtained from reference TRBV15 and TRBJ2-7, is as follows: DAMVIQNPRYQVTQFGKPVTLSCSQTLNHNVMYWYQQKSSQAPKLLFHYYDKDFNNEADTPDNFQSRRPNTSFCFLDIRSPGLGDTAMYLCATSSGWGQGADEQYFGPGTRLTVT.

The chain recombines TRBV6-1 with TRBJ2-3, with D possibly being TRBD2 (6 bases). The CDR3 is 16 residues long. CDR1 MNHNS and CDR2 SASEGT come from the germline V gene. The V and J ends lost 5 bases and 3 bases respectively, with 18 bases between them. CDR3 nucleotides: TGTGCCAGCAGTCCCCGGGTAGAGGGGAGGACAGATACGCAGTATTTT. This codes for CASSPRVEGRTDTQYF.

The chain has TRBV15 and TRBJ2-7; TRBD1 matches at 8 bases. The CDR3 runs 15 residues. Germline V gives CDR1 LNHNV, CDR2 YYDKDF (reference sequence). V lost 5 bases to trimming and J lost 5 bases; unmatched junction nucleotides: 11. The CDR3 bases are TGTGCCACCAGCGCTGGACAGGGTTCCTTCGACGAGCAGTACTTC. Translation: CATSAGQGSFDEQYF.

Only a few counts were recorded for this clonotype. This chain connects TRBV6-1 to TRBJ1-2; D is uncertain. Germline lookup yields CDR1 MNHNS and CDR2 SASEGT. Trimming cost V 4 bases and J 7 bases, with 16 bases left between them. This CDR3 spans 14 amino acids. The CDR3 coding sequence is TGTGCCAGCAGTGCCGACCGGAGGGCAGCTGGCTACACCTTC. It codes for CASSADRRAAGYTF.

CDR3: CASSLVRGAGGPYEQYF. CDR3 coding DNA: TGTGCCAGCAGCTTAGTCAGGGGCGCGGGAGGGCCCTACGAGCAGTACTTC. The chain employs TRBV7-9 and TRBJ2-7; 9 nucleotides agree with TRBD2. This CDR3 has 17 amino acids. CDR1 is SEHNR, CDR2 FQNEAQ, per germline (reference sequence). V trimming: 1 base; J trimming: 2 bases; junction bases outside the gene matches: 9.

This clonotype has a handful of counts. The chain couples TRBV6-1 to TRBJ2-5, with 7 nucleotides matching TRBD2. The CDR3 length is 15 residues. The J segment lost 0 bases and the V segment lost 9 bases, leaving 10 bases of the junction unmatched. CDR1 is MNHNS, CDR2 SASEGT, per germline. CDR3 coding DNA: TGTGCCAGTCGGCTGGGGGGGGAGTACCAAGAGACCCAGTACTTC. Its translation is CASRLGGEYQETQYF.

This clonotype was picked up a small number of times. The chain uses TRBV7-2 and TRBJ1-4; 10 bases match TRBD1. Germline lookup yields CDR1 SGHTA and CDR2 FQGNSA. The CDR3 is made up of 14 amino acids. V shed 7 bases, J shed 14 bases, and the junction held 13 bases outside the gene matches. CDR3 protein: CASTLGDRGGSLFF. CDR3 DNA: TGTGCCAGCACCCTAGGGGACAGGGGAGGAAGCCTGTTTTTT.

This clonotype has only a few counts. The V and J genes are TRBV10-3 and TRBJ1-5; no firm D call. V lost 5 bases to trimming and J lost 2 bases, with 7 bases between them. Germline assignment: CDR1 ENHRY and CDR2 SYGVKD. The CDR3 length is 13 residues. The CDR3 reads CAISWGGNQPQHF. CDR3 DNA: TGTGCCATCAGTTGGGGAGGCAATCAGCCCCAGCATTTT.

The chain combines TRBV19 with TRBJ1-2, with D perhaps matching TRBD1 (5 bases). Per the germline V gene, CDR1 is LNHDA and CDR2 is SQIVND (reference sequence). V lost 3 bases and J lost 4, with 9 bases in between. The CDR3 sequence is 13 residues long. The CDR3 DNA sequence: TGTGCCAGTAGTATCTGGCAGGGCTATGGCTACACCTTC. Translation: CASSIWQGYGYTF.

The rearrangement links TRBV5-6 to TRBJ2-7; D not resolved. The CDR3 is made up of 11 amino acids. From germline, CDR1 is SGHDT and CDR2 YYEEEE. V was cut by 1 base and J by 7 bases, with 6 bases left in between. The chain's CDR3 is CASSLMGEQYF. The CDR3 nucleotides read TGTGCCAGCAGCTTGATGGGAGAGCAGTACTTC.

In DNA, the CDR3 is TGTGCCAGTAGTATTTTTCAGAGAACAGATACGCAGTATTTT. This codes for CASSIFQRTDTQYF. V gene TRBV19 combines with J gene TRBJ2-3; unclear D gene. Trimming removed 3 bases at V and 3 bases at J, with 10 bases between. This CDR3 has 14 residues. Germline V gene lookup returns CDR1 LNHDA and CDR2 SQIVND (reference sequence).